These T cell receptor beta chains were read from a single sample in a study of shared clonotypes between healthy human individuals. Using immunoSEQ multiplex PCR, the repertoire was profiled, and TCRdb retains in-frame clones only, with some absent. The table lists roughly 720,000 clones, 90% of them singletons, with less than 40% in the top ten. The sample taken for sequencing was memory CD8+ T cells from PBMCs. The receptors here all came from a man between 18 and 35 years old in good health. Some clones in this sample may be carry-over from other donors' samples. The CDR3 runs from the conserved cysteine through the conserved F or W. The order of the fields is V gene, J gene, D gene, CDR3 DNA, CDR3 protein. D genes are given only for firm matches.

TRBV30	TRBJ2-7	-	TGTGCCTGGATACAGGGATACGAGCAGTACTTC	CAWIQGYEQYF
TRBV11-1	TRBJ2-7	-	TGTGCCAGCAGCTTATGGCCCAGCGGTCAAGCCTACGAGCAGTACTTC	CASSLWPSGQAYEQYF
TRBV28	TRBJ2-6	-	TGTGCCAGCCGTTTATCCTGGAGGGCCGGGGCCAACGTCCTGACTTTC	CASRLSWRAGANVLTF
TRBV28	TRBJ2-7	TRBD2	TGTGCCAGCAGTTTATCGGGAGGGCGGCTTCTAGTCTACGAGCAGTACTTC	CASSLSGGRLLVYEQYF
TRBV28	TRBJ1-6	-	TGTGCCAGCAGTCCCGGGACCAATTCACCCCTCCACTTT	CASSPGTNSPLHF
TRBV4-1	TRBJ1-2	-	TGCGCCAGCAGCCAACCCCTTAATGGGGGAGGTGGCTACACCTTC	CASSQPLNGGGGYTF
TRBV7-9	TRBJ2-5	TRBD1	TGTGCCAGCAGCTCAACCAGACACAGGGGAGAGACCCAGTACTTC	CASSSTRHRGETQYF
TRBV28	TRBJ2-5	-	TGTGCCAGCAGCCATGGGAGCCAAGAGACTCAGTACTTC	CASSHGSQETQYF
TRBV29-1	TRBJ2-1	-	TGCAGCGTTGACAGACTCAATGAGCAGTTCTTC	CSVDRLNEQFF
TRBV5-1	TRBJ1-1	-	TGCGCCAGCAGCTTGGTTACAGGATCGAACACTGAAGCTTTCTTT	CASSLVTGSNTEAFF
TRBV9	TRBJ2-4	-	TGTGCCAGCAGCGCCGGACAGGGCGGGGGGCCTATAGCCAAAAACATTCAGTACTTC	CASSAGQGGGPIAKNIQYF
TRBV6-1	TRBJ2-1	TRBD2	TGTGCCAGCAGTGAGAGACTAGCGGGTGGCTCCTACAATGAGCAGTTCTTC	CASSERLAGGSYNEQFF
TRBV7-3	TRBJ2-6	TRBD1	TGTGCCAGCAGCCCAAGGACAGGGAGCTCTGGGGCCAACGTCCTGACTTTC	CASSPRTGSSGANVLTF
TRBV6-6	TRBJ2-1	-	TGTGCCAGTTCGGGCGGGGTTAATGAGCAGTTCTTC	CASSGGVNEQFF
TRBV29-1	TRBJ2-7	TRBD2	TGCAGCGTTGAAGCTAGCGGGGGGGCCTACGAGCAGTACTTC	CSVEASGGAYEQYF
TRBV27	TRBJ1-1	-	TGTGCCAGCAGAGAGCTTACGGGGAACACTGAAGCTTTCTTT	CASRELTGNTEAFF